This TCR beta chain was recorded in a study of blood T cell repertoires in COVID-19 (dated by TCRdb to between 2020 and 2021). For the wider study: Samples from collaborators originated in the United States, Italy and Spain and spanned both the acute and convalescent phases of COVID-19. The prospective study material was composed of cDNA or gDNA derived from T cells, B-cell-depleted T cells, or PBMCs. The dataset comprised deeply sampled blood TCRbeta repertoires from subjects exposed to, actively infected with, or recovered from COVID-19. A freely available public database, intended as a resource for researchers studying the immune response to SARS-CoV-2, is where the repertoires were released. Samples were obtained from the ongoing ImmuneRACE study (first 160 participants) and from 1,254 subjects provided by 6 global collaborators. The sample metadata nearly always contained a de-identified subject ID, COVID-19 status, age in years and sex. Where HLA class I and class II types were available, the types were taken from metadata supplied by the sample provider, not from assay-based typing.

The CDR3 numbers 16 residues from cysteine through phenylalanine. The sequence is cut down to CDR3 DNA, 48 bases in frame from base 1. CDR1 is given as SGHDN and CDR2 as FVKESK, both from the germline V gene. V is shortened by 3 bases, J by 2 bases, and the region joining them spans 11 bases. The immunoSEQ Assay, a bias-controlled multiplex PCR, was used to amplify TCRbeta CDR3 regions from genomic DNA. From the authors' description of their analysis: The number of nucleated cells in each sample was estimated by amplification of reference gene primers within the assay. Sequence reads were collapsed and filtered to measure the absolute abundance of every unique TCRbeta CDR3 rearrangement. For each sample, productive Simpson clonality was calculated by taking the square root of Simpson's diversity index across productive rearrangements. Drawn from immuneACCESS, this table holds only the in-frame rearrangements with V and J called that TCRdb kept. Clones are partly lost; checked studies trace under half to an unresolved V gene and leave the rest unexplained. The V and J calls and clone size come from that table; D and trimming were worked out from the DNA. The table for this sample lists fewer than 40,000 clones; roughly 85% of them were counted only once. The top ten constitute around 9% of the sample.

Each collaborating institution followed its own protocols to collect whole blood in K2EDTA tubes. For TCRbeta analysis, collaborators shipped samples in one of three forms: frozen whole blood, isolated PBMCs, or DNA extracted from either of those sample types. A remark on this clone: Its antigen is not yet known. Qualities for individual bases were not recorded, and no much larger clone is one base off.

What the research found in general, with its limitations: Clinical and demographic metadata were provided uncurated, with the amount varying by source and participant.

The rearranged segments are TRBV14 and TRBJ2-6, with a weak D call of TRBD2 (5 bases match). Sequenced input: peripheral blood. This clonotype originated in an older man with active COVID-19. Here the CDR3 is given as CASSQRSRAGANVLTF. The DNA reads as follows: TGTGCCAGCAGCCAGAGGTCGAGGGCTGGGGCCAACGTCCTGACTTTC.